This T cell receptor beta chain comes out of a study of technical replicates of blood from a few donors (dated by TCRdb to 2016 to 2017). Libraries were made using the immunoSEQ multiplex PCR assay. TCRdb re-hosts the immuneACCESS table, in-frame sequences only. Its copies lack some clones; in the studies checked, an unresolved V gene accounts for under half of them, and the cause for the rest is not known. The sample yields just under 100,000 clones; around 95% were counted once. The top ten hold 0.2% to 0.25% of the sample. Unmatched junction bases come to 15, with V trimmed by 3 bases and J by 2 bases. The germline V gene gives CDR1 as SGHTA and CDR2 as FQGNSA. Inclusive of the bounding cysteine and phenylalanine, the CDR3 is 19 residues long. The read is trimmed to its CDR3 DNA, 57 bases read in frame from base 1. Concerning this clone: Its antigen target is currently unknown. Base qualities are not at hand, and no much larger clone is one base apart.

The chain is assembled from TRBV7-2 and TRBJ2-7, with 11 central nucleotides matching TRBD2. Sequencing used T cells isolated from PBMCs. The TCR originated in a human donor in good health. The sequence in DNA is TGTGCCAGCAGCTTGAAGGCGGCTAGCGGGAGGATATACCCCTACGAGCAGTACTTC. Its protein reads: CASSLKAASGRIYPYEQYF.